Each of the 10 T cell receptor beta chains below was sequenced from the same sample in a study of cytomegalovirus exposure and HLA in healthy donors. TCRdb's table, derived via immunoSEQ multiplex PCR, lists solely in-frame clones and lacks some. The sample lists 200,000 to 250,000 clones; 75% to 90% were seen once. Sequenced input: PBMCs. All receptors derive from a woman aged 30 to 39 in good health and CMV-seropositive.

J is TRBJ2-2 and V is TRBV5-1; 11 bases map to TRBD2. Looked up from germline, CDR1 is SGHRS and CDR2 is YFSETQ. Unmatched junction bases numbered 0, after V lost 4 bases and J lost 1 base. The CDR3 runs 15 residues. The CDR3 bases are TGCGCCAGCAGCGGGACTAGCGGGAACACCGGGGAGCTGTTTTTT. Its protein is CASSGTSGNTGELFF.

V usage is TRBV19 and J usage is TRBJ1-3; a weak D match, TRBD1 (6 bases). The CDR3 runs to 17 residues. V was cut by 4 bases and J by 0 bases, with 16 bases left in between. The germline gives CDR1 LNHDA, CDR2 SQIVND (reference sequence). The chain's CDR3 is CASSKGHGSSSGNTIYF. CDR3 in DNA: TGTGCCAGTAGTAAGGGACACGGTTCTAGCTCTGGAAACACCATATATTTT. Looking up the rest from reference TRBV19 and TRBJ1-3 gives the full variable domain: DGGITQSPKYLFRKEGQNVTLSCEQNLNHDAMYWYRQDPGQGLRLIYYSQIVNDFQKGDIAEGYSVSREKKESFPLTVTSAQKNPTAFYLCASSKGHGSSSGNTIYFGEGSWLTVV.

CDR3 amino acids: CASNQGLDSLEQYF. The CDR3 region has the DNA TGTGCCAGCAATCAGGGACTAGACTCCCTCGAGCAGTACTTC. This chain joins TRBV4-2 and TRBJ2-7, with 8 nucleotides matching TRBD2. The V and J ends lost 7 bases and 6 bases, in that order; junction bases with no gene match: 11. CDR3 length: 14 residues. Germline V gene data show CDR1 as LGHNA and CDR2 as YNFKEQ.

This chain joins TRBV10-3 and TRBJ1-5, with a possible D match to TRBD1 (6 bases). Looked up from germline, CDR1 is ENHRY and CDR2 is SYGVKD. The length of the CDR3 is 14 residues. With 5 bases removed from V and 0 bases from J, the gap between germline ends came to 8 bases. The CDR3, as DNA: TGTGCCATCAGTATACAGGGTAGCAATCAGCCCCAGCATTTT. Its protein is CAISIQGSNQPQHF.

This clone showed up just a few times. The CDR3 nucleotides read TGCGCCAGCAGCCAAGGAGGGGGCATTCCTGAAGCTTTCTTT. Amino acid sequence: CASSQGGGIPEAFF. The chain joins TRBV4-1 to TRBJ1-1, with TRBD1 identical over 7 bases. The CDR3 contains 14 residues. V lost 1 base, J lost 6 bases, and 5 bases stayed unmatched. Germline-derived CDR1 and CDR2 are MGHRA and YSYEKL.

The rearrangement links TRBV9 to TRBJ1-2; possible D gene TRBD1, 6 bases. This CDR3 spans 16 amino acids. Trimming removed 4 bases from V and 4 bases from J, with 20 bases in between. Germline V gene data show CDR1 as SGDLS and CDR2 as YYNGEE. The CDR3 region is CASSQGGDTKSYGYTF. The CDR3 DNA is TGTGCCAGCAGCCAAGGGGGTGATACCAAAAGCTATGGCTACACCTTC.

In the case of this clone: The junction differs from germline at one of its ends, possibly a read error. This chain connects TRBV4-3 to TRBJ1-1; TRBD1 agrees at 8 bases. CDR1 and CDR2 from the germline V gene are LGHNA and YSLEER. The CDR3 consists of 16 residues. The CDR3: CASSLRRGPSFSDQDF. The CDR3 coding sequence is TGCGCCAGCAGCCTTCGCAGGGGGCCGTCATTCTCCGACCAAGATTTT.

The V call is TRBV30, the J call TRBJ1-3; D gene unclear. The germline V gene encodes CDR1 GTSNPN and CDR2 SVGIG (reference sequence). V lost 4 bases and J 0 bases, leaving 7 bases between the germline ends. The CDR3 is 13 amino acids. In nucleotides, the CDR3 is TGTGCCTGGATTCGGGCCTCTGGAAACACCATATATTTT. It encodes CAWIRASGNTIYF.

V gene TRBV6-1 combines with J gene TRBJ2-7; D is unclear. Deletions cut 2 bases from V and 0 bases from J, with 8 bases between. This CDR3 spans 14 amino acids. Germline V CDR1 and CDR2: MNHNS, SASEGT. The CDR3 coding sequence is TGTGCCAGCAGTGAACTCAATGCCTCCTACGAGCAGTACTTC. It is translated as CASSELNASYEQYF.

The chain carries TRBV4-3 and TRBJ2-7, with D possibly being TRBD1 (6 bases). V was pared by 0 bases and J by 6 bases, with 18 bases between. Germline CDR1 is LGHNA and CDR2 is YSLEER. CDR3 size: 16 residues. The CDR3 sequence: CASSQDMGASSSEQYF. CDR3 coding DNA: TGCGCCAGCAGCCAAGACATGGGGGCCAGCTCTAGCGAGCAGTACTTC.